This T cell receptor beta chain was captured by sequencing in a study of beta chain features in type 1 diabetes. The whole isolated RNA underwent reverse transcription, so sequencing captured expressed TCRB transcripts. Profiled with immunoSEQ multiplex PCR; TCRdb holds only in-frame clones, not every one. The table lists about 400,000 clones, 10% to 15% of them singletons. Every sorted population was more than 95% pure. The CDR3 is 15 residues long. Germline V gene lookup returns CDR1 SGHVS and CDR2 FNYEAQ. Deletions cut 1 base from V and 4 bases from J, with 13 bases between. The receptor was derived from a man between 18 and 35 years old in good health. Sequencing input: naive CD4+ T cells from blood. V is TRBV7-6 and J is TRBJ1-1, with D tentatively TRBD1 (5 bases). CDR3 protein: CASSLGGVTSTEAFF. As DNA, the CDR3 is TGTGCCAGCAGCTTAGGGGGCGTCACGTCCACTGAAGCTTTCTTT.